Below, one T cell receptor beta chain is given with its context. Patients from Seattle were sampled longitudinally, starting during active infection. Germline V gene data show CDR1 as MNHNS and CDR2 as SASEGT. V shed 2 bases and J 0 bases; nucleotides not matched to a gene: 10. The CDR3 runs to 17 residues. The entry originates in a study of blood T cell repertoires in COVID-19. In the study overall: Specimens from acute and convalescent COVID-19 originated in the United States, Italy and Spain. PBMCs, B-cell-depleted T cells, or T cells provided the cDNA or gDNA that made up the material.

Per the original data handling: The assay estimated nucleated cells by amplifying reference gene primers. Repertoires were generated with immunoSEQ multiplex PCR, while TCRdb's copy carries only in-frame clones and drops some. That table gives V, J and clone size, and the DNA gave D and trimming. The table has 300,000 to 450,000 clones, 89% seen once. Sequenced: peripheral blood. The source of this sequence is a woman in her thirties with COVID-19, enrolled during active disease. The J gene is TRBJ2-7, the V gene TRBV6-1; 7 nucleotides match TRBD1. The CDR3 DNA reads TGTGCCAGCAGTGAAATATCCGGGACAGTTACCTCCTACGAGCAGTACGTC. Amino acids: CASSEISGTVTSYEQYV.